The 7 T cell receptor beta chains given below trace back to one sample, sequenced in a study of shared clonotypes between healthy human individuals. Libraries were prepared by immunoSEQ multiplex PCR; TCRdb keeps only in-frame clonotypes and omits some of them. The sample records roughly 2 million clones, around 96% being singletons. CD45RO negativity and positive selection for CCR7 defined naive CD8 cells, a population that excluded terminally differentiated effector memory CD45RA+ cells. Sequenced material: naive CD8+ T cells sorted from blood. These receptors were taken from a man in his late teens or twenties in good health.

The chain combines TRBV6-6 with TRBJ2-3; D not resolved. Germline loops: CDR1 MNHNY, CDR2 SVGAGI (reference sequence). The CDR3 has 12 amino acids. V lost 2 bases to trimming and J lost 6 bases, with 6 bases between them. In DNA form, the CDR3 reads TGTGCCAGCAGTTACACCGAGGATACGCAGTATTTT. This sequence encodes CASSYTEDTQYF.

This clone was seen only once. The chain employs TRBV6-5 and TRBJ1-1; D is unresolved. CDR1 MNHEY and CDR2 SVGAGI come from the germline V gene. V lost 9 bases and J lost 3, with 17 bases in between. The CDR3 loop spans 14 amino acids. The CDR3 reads CASTRRLLDTEAFF. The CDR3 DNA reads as TGTGCCAGTACTCGAAGACTCCTGGACACTGAAGCTTTCTTT.

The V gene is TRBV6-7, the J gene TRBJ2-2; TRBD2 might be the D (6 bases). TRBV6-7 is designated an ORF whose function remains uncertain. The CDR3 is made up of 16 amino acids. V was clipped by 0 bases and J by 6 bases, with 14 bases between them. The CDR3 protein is CASSYSSGRKSGELFF. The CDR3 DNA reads TGTGCCAGCAGTTACTCTAGCGGAAGAAAGTCCGGGGAGCTGTTTTTT.

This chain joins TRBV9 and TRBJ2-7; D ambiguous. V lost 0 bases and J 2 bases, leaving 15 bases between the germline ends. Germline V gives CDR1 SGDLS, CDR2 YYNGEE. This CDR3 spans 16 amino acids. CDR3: CASSVAATAEAYEQYF. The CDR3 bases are TGTGCCAGCAGCGTAGCCGCCACGGCAGAGGCCTACGAGCAGTACTTC.

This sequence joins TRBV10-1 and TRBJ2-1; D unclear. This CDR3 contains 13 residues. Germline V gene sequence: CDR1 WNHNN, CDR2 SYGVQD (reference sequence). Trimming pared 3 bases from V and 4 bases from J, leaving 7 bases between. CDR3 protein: CASSETDYNEQFF. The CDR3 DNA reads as TGCGCCAGCAGTGAAACGGATTACAATGAGCAGTTCTTC.

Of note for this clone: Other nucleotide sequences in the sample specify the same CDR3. The CDR3 protein is CASSLSGVGTEAFF. CDR3 DNA: TGTGCCAGCAGTTTATCGGGGGTCGGCACTGAAGCTTTCTTT. The chain has TRBV27 and TRBJ1-1; possible D gene TRBD1, 5 bases. From germline, CDR1 is MNHEY and CDR2 SMNVEV (reference sequence). CDR3 length: 14 residues. The V end lost 0 bases, the J end lost 4 bases, and 9 bases lay between the germline ends.

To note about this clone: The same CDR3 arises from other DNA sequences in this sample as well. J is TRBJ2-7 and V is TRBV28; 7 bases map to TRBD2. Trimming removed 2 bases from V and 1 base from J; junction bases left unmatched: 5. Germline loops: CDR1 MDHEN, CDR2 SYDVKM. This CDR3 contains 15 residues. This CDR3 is CASSLGQGLSYEQYF. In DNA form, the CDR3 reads TGTGCCAGCAGTTTAGGGCAGGGACTATCCTACGAGCAGTACTTC.